Listed here are 10 T cell receptor beta chains from one sample, sequenced in a study of early T cells in non-severe SARS-CoV-2 infection. TCRdb used MiXCR to reprocess the 5' RACE reads, holding one entry per CDR3 protein. Of under 70,000 distinct CDR3 sequences in the sample, 5.6% were seen once. Sequencing was performed on whole blood. The receptors shown here come from an adult who was a healthcare worker with PCR-confirmed SARS-CoV-2 infection or an uninfected control (not recorded which).

This clonotype was recorded many times. This sequence joins TRBV2 and TRBJ2-5; D is perhaps TRBD1 (5 bases). Trimming stripped 6 bases from V and 7 bases from J, with 15 bases between. CDR3 length: 13 residues. Germline lookup yields CDR1 SNHLY and CDR2 FYNNEI. The CDR3 reads CASSGDSSGTQYF. For the CDR3, the DNA is TGTGCCAGCAGCGGCGACAGCTCGGGGACCCAGTACTTC.

Many counts were recorded for this clonotype. This chain uses TRBV12-3 or TRBV12-4 with TRBJ1-1; 10 nucleotides agree with TRBD1. The CDR3 runs to 17 residues. The trim removed 6 bases at V and 2 bases at J, leaving 12 bases unmatched. CDR3 nucleotide sequence: TGTGCCAGCAGCCGTTTCATGGGACAGGGGAGCAACACTGAAGCTTTCTTT. Protein sequence: CASSRFMGQGSNTEAFF.

This sequence joins TRBV5-5 and TRBJ1-1; D gene uncertain. This CDR3 is built from 15 residues. The ends were cut back, 5 bases at V and 1 base at J, with 15 bases in the middle. Germline CDR1 and CDR2: SGHKS and YYEKEE (reference sequence). The CDR3 bases are TGTGCCAGCAGTAGGGTCACGGCCTCGAACACTGAAGCTTTCTTT. Amino acid sequence: CASSRVTASNTEAFF.

This clonotype has ten or more counts. The V and J genes are TRBV11-1 and TRBJ2-1, with D possibly TRBD1 on 6 matching bases. V was cut by 8 bases and J by 2 bases, with 13 bases left in between. Germline V gene lookup returns CDR1 SGHAT and CDR2 FQDESV (reference sequence). The CDR3 runs to 14 residues. The CDR3: CASGRDRPYNEQFF. DNA for the CDR3: TGTGCCAGCGGCCGAGACAGGCCCTACAATGAGCAGTTCTTC.

This clonotype came up many times. The chain links TRBV10-3 to TRBJ1-5; D perhaps matches TRBD1 (6 bases). The germline V gene encodes CDR1 ENHRY and CDR2 SYGVKD. The CDR3 covers 15 residues. Deletions cut 3 bases from V and 4 bases from J, with 13 bases between. The CDR3 nucleotides read TGTGCCATCAGTGATCAGGCAGGGGTTAATCAGCCCCAGCATTTT. Its translation: CAISDQAGVNQPQHF.

This clonotype was recorded at least ten times. The genes are TRBV27 and TRBJ2-7; TRBD2 might be the D (6 bases). Germline V gene lookup returns CDR1 MNHEY and CDR2 SMNVEV (reference sequence). The CDR3 extends over 15 amino acids. V lost 8 bases and J 4 bases, leaving 21 bases between the germline ends. In DNA form, the CDR3 reads TGTGCCAGCGGGACTGTTACGAAGTCCCCTTACGAGCAGTACTTC. Translating it yields CASGTVTKSPYEQYF.

This clonotype was recorded at least ten times. The rearrangement links TRBV29-1 to TRBJ2-1; 12 bases line up with TRBD2. This CDR3 spans 15 amino acids. With 3 bases clipped from V and 0 bases from J, the junction kept 0 bases outside the gene matches. The germline V gene encodes CDR1 SQVTM and CDR2 ANQGSEA. In DNA, the CDR3 is TGCAGCGTTGAGGGACTAGCGGGCTCCTACAATGAGCAGTTCTTC. This translates into CSVEGLAGSYNEQFF.

The rearrangement links TRBV2 to TRBJ2-1; 7 nucleotides match TRBD2. This CDR3 is 15 amino acids long. The V gene's germline CDR1 is SNHLY and CDR2 FYNNEI. The J segment lost 3 bases and the V segment lost 7 bases, leaving 9 bases of the junction unmatched. The CDR3 DNA reads as TGTGCCAGCACGCCCGGGACTATGGGCTACAATGAGCAGTTCTTC. It yields the protein CASTPGTMGYNEQFF.

This clonotype was counted many times. V and J are TRBV7-2 and TRBJ1-1; possible D gene TRBD1, 6 bases. Trimming pared 4 bases from V and 1 base from J, leaving 10 bases between. Germline V gene data show CDR1 as SGHTA and CDR2 as FQGNSA. This CDR3 has 14 amino acids. The CDR3 reads CASSSARGNTEAFF. The DNA for the CDR3 is TGTGCCAGCAGCTCAGCCAGGGGGAACACTGAAGCTTTCTTT.

This clonotype was counted many times. The chain joins TRBV7-2 to TRBJ2-3, with D tentatively TRBD2 (6 bases). V lost 3 bases, J lost 1 base, and 8 bases lay in between. The CDR3 has 14 residues. CDR1 SGHTA and CDR2 FQGNSA come from the germline V gene. The CDR3 bases are TGTGCCAGCAGCTTCGTAGCGGGCACAGATACGCAGTATTTT. Translating gives CASSFVAGTDTQYF.